Listed here are 5 T cell receptor beta chains from one sample, sequenced in a study of T-cell reconstitution after alpha-beta-depleted transplantation in children. A TCRbeta library incorporating unique molecular identifiers was prepared. Using its own MiXCR run on the PCR reads, TCRdb lists one record per CDR3 protein. The repertoire has around 400,000 distinct CDR3 sequences, approximately 20% of them found once; the top ten carry 3% to 4.5%. The starting material was PBMCs from the stem cell graft donor, obtained from the stem cell graft. Every receptor here comes from a human donor who donated a stem cell graft to a child with acute myeloid leukemia.

This clonotype was observed many times. V is TRBV12-3 or TRBV12-4 and J is TRBJ2-7; TRBD2 agrees at 15 bases. Germline trimming cut 2 bases from V and 7 bases from J; bases unmatched to any gene: 9. There are 17 residues in the CDR3. CDR3 loop: CASSLTDGLAGGREQYF. For the CDR3, the DNA is TGTGCCAGCAGTTTAACCGACGGACTAGCGGGAGGGCGGGAGCAGTACTTC.

This clonotype has ten or more counts. J is TRBJ1-4 and V is TRBV29-1, with D unclear. The CDR3 spans 13 residues. V lost 3 bases and J 6 bases, leaving 11 bases between the germline ends. Germline CDR1 SQVTM, CDR2 ANQGSEA. This CDR3 is CSVEEDPDEKLFF. The CDR3 bases are TGCAGCGTTGAGGAGGACCCCGATGAAAAACTGTTTTTT.

The V call is TRBV13, the J call TRBJ2-5, with D uncertain. CDR3 length: 16 amino acids. The V and J ends lost 2 bases and 2 bases respectively, with 15 bases between them. CDR1 and CDR2 (germline): PRHDT, FYEKMQ (reference sequence). The CDR3 DNA reads TGTGCCAGCAGCTTATATGGTCGGGCCGAACAAGAGACCCAGTACTTC. Protein sequence: CASSLYGRAEQETQYF.

CDR3 DNA: TGTGCCAGCAGCTTGGACTCCCACCTCGGGAACACCGGGGAGCTGTTTTTT. It codes for CASSLDSHLGNTGELFF. This chain uses TRBV5-5 with TRBJ2-2; D remains unclear. Trimming removed 0 bases at V and 1 base at J, with 13 bases between. Germline CDR1 and CDR2: SGHKS and YYEKEE (reference sequence). The CDR3 consists of 17 residues.

This clonotype has only a few counts. The V call is TRBV15, the J call TRBJ2-7; D call uncertain. This CDR3 spans 15 amino acids. V lost 0 bases and J lost 4, with 13 bases in between. Germline V lookup: CDR1 LNHNV, CDR2 YYDKDF (reference sequence). Here the CDR3 reads CATSRDHLQQYEQYF. The CDR3 nucleotides are TGTGCCACCAGCAGAGACCACTTACAGCAGTACGAGCAGTACTTC. The full variable domain, with the rest looked up from reference TRBV15 and TRBJ2-7, is DAMVIQNPRYQVTQFGKPVTLSCSQTLNHNVMYWYQQKSSQAPKLLFHYYDKDFNNEADTPDNFQSRRPNTSFCFLDIRSPGLGDTAMYLCATSRDHLQQYEQYFGPGTRLTVT.